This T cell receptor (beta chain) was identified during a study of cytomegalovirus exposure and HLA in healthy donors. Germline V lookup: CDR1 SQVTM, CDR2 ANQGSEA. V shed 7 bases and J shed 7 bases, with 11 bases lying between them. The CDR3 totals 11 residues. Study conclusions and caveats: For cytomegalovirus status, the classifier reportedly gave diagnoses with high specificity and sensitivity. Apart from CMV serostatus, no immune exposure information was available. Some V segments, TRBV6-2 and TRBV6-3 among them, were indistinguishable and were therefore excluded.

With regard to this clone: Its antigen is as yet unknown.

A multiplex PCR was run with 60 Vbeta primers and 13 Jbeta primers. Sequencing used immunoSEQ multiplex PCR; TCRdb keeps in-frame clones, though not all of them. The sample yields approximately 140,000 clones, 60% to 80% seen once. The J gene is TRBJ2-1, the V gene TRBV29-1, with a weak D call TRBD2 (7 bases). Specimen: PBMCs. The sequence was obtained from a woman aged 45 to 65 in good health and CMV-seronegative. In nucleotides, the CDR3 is TGCAGCGCTGGGAGGGGGAATGAGCAGTTCTTC. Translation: CSAGRGNEQFF.